Following are 31 T cell receptor beta chains from one sample sequenced in a study of blood T cell repertoires in COVID-19 (dated by TCRdb to 2020 to 2021). Libraries were prepared through the immunoSEQ multiplex PCR assay. TCRdb took over this immuneACCESS table, retaining in-frame rearrangements with V and J assigned. Such tables are incomplete; in checked studies, under half of the missing clones stem from an unresolved V gene, and the remainder is unexplained. Recorded for this sample are some 31,000 clones; over 75% of them occurred a single time. The ten largest clones take up over 7% of the sample. The sequenced material came from peripheral blood. The receptors come from an elderly man with active COVID-19.

This chain connects TRBV14 to TRBJ2-1, with 7 bases matching TRBD1. CDR1 and CDR2 (germline): SGHDN, FVKESK. This CDR3 is built from 14 residues. V was pared by 7 bases and J by 2 bases, with 5 bases of the junction left unmatched. In DNA form, the CDR3 reads TGTGCCAGCACCTCCGGGACAGCCTACAATGAGCAGTTCTTC. It codes for CASTSGTAYNEQFF.

This clone was recorded once. One end of the junction fails to match germline, which may point to a read error. The chain combines TRBV3-1 (or the pseudogene TRBV3-2) with TRBJ1-6; D is possibly TRBD1 (6 bases). In germline, CDR1 is LGHDT, CDR2 YNNKEL (reference sequence). The CDR3 loop spans 14 amino acids. This CDR3 reads CASNQMGASSPLHF. CDR3 DNA sequence: TGTGCCAGCAACCAAATGGGGGCTAGTTCACCCCTCCACTTT.

The chain links TRBV3-1 (or the pseudogene TRBV3-2) to TRBJ1-2; 10 bases agree with TRBD1. This CDR3 has 16 amino acids. The V gene's germline CDR1 is LGHDT and CDR2 YNNKEL (reference sequence). V shed 0 bases and J 4 bases; nucleotides not matched to a gene: 5. In DNA form, the CDR3 reads TGTGCCAGCAGCCAAGAGTGGGGGACAGGGGCCTATGGCTACACCTTC. Translating gives CASSQEWGTGAYGYTF.

This chain uses TRBV18 with TRBJ1-2, with D unclear. This CDR3 spans 15 amino acids. Germline CDR1 and CDR2: KGHSH and LQKENI. The V end lost 1 base, the J end lost 3 bases, and 12 bases lay between the germline ends. CDR3 protein: CASSPREVYHYGYTF. The CDR3 DNA reads as TGTGCCAGCTCACCACGAGAGGTATACCACTATGGCTACACCTTC.

This chain links TRBV4-3 with TRBJ1-2, with 7 bases identical to TRBD1. V was clipped by 0 bases and J by 5 bases; unmatched bases: 9. The CDR3 sequence is 16 residues long. Per the germline V gene, CDR1 is LGHNA and CDR2 is YSLEER. The CDR3 protein is CASSQDWSGGRYGYTF. In nucleotides, the CDR3 is TGCGCCAGCAGCCAAGATTGGTCAGGGGGGAGGTATGGCTACACCTTC.

V gene TRBV28 combines with J gene TRBJ1-2; D uncertain. CDR1 is MDHEN and CDR2 is SYDVKM in the germline V gene. Trimming shortened V by 4 bases and J by 5 bases, and 11 bases separated the two germline ends. The CDR3 runs 13 residues. CDR3 sequence (DNA): TGTGCCAGCAGTTACCGCAGCGGGTATGGCTACACCTTC. As protein: CASSYRSGYGYTF.

The genes are TRBV29-1 and TRBJ2-3; D may be TRBD2 (5 bases). This CDR3 contains 14 residues. V gave up 4 bases and J gave up 3 bases, with 14 bases separating them. Germline V gene data show CDR1 as SQVTM and CDR2 as ANQGSEA. In DNA, the CDR3 is TGCAGCGTTGCTCCCCGGGGTACGACAGATACGCAGTATTTT. Translating gives CSVAPRGTTDTQYF.

The chain recombines TRBV23-1 with TRBJ2-7; D is uncertain. TRBV23-1 is flagged as an ORF with uncertain function. The CDR3 has 14 amino acids. V gave up 0 bases and J gave up 5 bases, with 11 bases separating them. CDR3 sequence: CASSQSVRMNEQYF. The CDR3 nucleotides read TGCGCCAGCAGTCAATCGGTCAGGATGAACGAGCAGTACTTC.

The chain recombines TRBV28 with TRBJ1-2, with D maybe TRBD1 (6 bases). Trimming left V 3 bases short and J 0 bases short, with 14 bases between. This CDR3 has 16 amino acids. Germline V gene data show CDR1 as MDHEN and CDR2 as SYDVKM. The CDR3 DNA reads as TGTGCCAGCAGTTTGTTCGGGGGGCCCCCTAACTATGGCTACACCTTC. Amino acid sequence: CASSLFGGPPNYGYTF.

J is TRBJ2-1 and V is TRBV11-2, with a tentative D call TRBD2 (6 bases). V was shortened by 2 bases and J by 2 bases, with 10 bases between the two germline ends. This CDR3 is built from 15 residues. Germline V lookup: CDR1 SGHAT, CDR2 FQNNGV. Here the CDR3 DNA reads TGTGCCAGCAGCTTATCGGGAGCGGCCTACAATGAGCAGTTCTTC. Amino acid sequence: CASSLSGAAYNEQFF.

J is TRBJ2-3 and V is TRBV5-1; 13 bases agree with TRBD2. The CDR3 covers 14 residues. In germline, CDR1 is SGHRS, CDR2 YFSETQ. V was clipped by 4 bases and J by 7 bases; unmatched bases: 3. The CDR3 loop reads CASSLGLAGHTQYF. The DNA of the CDR3 is TGCGCCAGCAGCCTGGGACTAGCGGGGCATACGCAGTATTTT.

This clone was observed a handful of times. The rearrangement uses TRBV6-6 and TRBJ1-2, with 7 bases that match TRBD1. Germline lookup yields CDR1 MNHNY and CDR2 SVGAGI (reference sequence). J lost 1 base, V lost 5 bases, and 4 bases had no gene match. This CDR3 spans 14 amino acids. The CDR3 DNA sequence: TGTGCCAGCAGTGATACAGGGGATAACTATGGCTACACCTTC. This encodes CASSDTGDNYGYTF.

This clone was observed a handful of times. This chain uses TRBV28 with TRBJ2-3; TRBD2 is a possible D gene (7 bases). Germline V gene lookup returns CDR1 MDHEN and CDR2 SYDVKM. Trimming took 5 bases from V and 3 from J, leaving 15 bases between them. This CDR3 region has 15 residues. In nucleotides, the CDR3 is TGTGCCAGCAGTCCTCCCGGGGGGCGGACAGATACGCAGTATTTT. It specifies CASSPPGGRTDTQYF.

The rearrangement uses TRBV20-1 and TRBJ2-7; D remains unclear. Germline-derived CDR1 and CDR2 are DFQATT and SNEGSKA (reference sequence). The ends were cut back, 3 bases at V and 4 bases at J, with 10 bases in the middle. The CDR3 is 12 residues long. The DNA of the CDR3 is TGCAGTGCTAGTGGCGGTGGATACGAGCAGTACTTC. Protein product: CSASGGGYEQYF.

This clone occurred a few times. This rearrangement joins TRBV6-5 to TRBJ1-5, with 9 bases matching TRBD1. Germline-derived CDR1 and CDR2 are MNHEY and SVGAGI. V was clipped by 7 bases and J by 4 bases; unmatched bases: 2. CDR3 length: 13 residues. DNA of the CDR3: TGTGCCAGCATAGGACAGGGGAATCAGCCCCAGCATTTT. Translating gives CASIGQGNQPQHF.

This rearrangement joins TRBV10-3 to TRBJ1-2; TRBD1 matches at 7 bases. Looked up from germline, CDR1 is ENHRY and CDR2 is SYGVKD. The V gene end was trimmed by 7 bases and the J gene end by 4 bases; junction bases not matched to a gene: 6. The CDR3 runs 13 residues. The CDR3 here is CAITGGEGYGYTF. The CDR3 region has the DNA TGTGCCATCACAGGGGGTGAGGGCTATGGCTACACCTTC.

The chain links TRBV29-1 to TRBJ2-5, with D possibly matching TRBD2 (6 bases). The ends were cut back, 4 bases at V and 5 bases at J, with 14 bases in the middle. The CDR3 is made up of 13 amino acids. Per the germline V gene, CDR1 is SQVTM and CDR2 is ANQGSEA. CDR3 in amino acids: CSVGEGGGETQYF. For the CDR3, the DNA is TGCAGCGTTGGGGAAGGCGGAGGGGAGACCCAGTACTTC. Filled out from reference TRBV29-1 and TRBJ2-5, the complete variable domain reads SAVISQKPSRDICQRGTSLTIQCQVDSQVTMMFWYRQQPGQSLTLIATANQGSEATYESGFVIDKFPISRPNLTFSTLTVSNMSPEDSSIYLCSVGEGGGETQYFGPGTRLLVL.

The chain uses TRBV6-6 and TRBJ1-1, with a possible D match to TRBD1 (6 bases). V lost 4 bases to trimming and J lost 4 bases, with 13 bases between them. The CDR3 is made up of 14 amino acids. Germline V gene lookup returns CDR1 MNHNY and CDR2 SVGAGI (reference sequence). CDR3 protein: CASSSGDRGTEAFF. DNA of the CDR3: TGTGCCAGCAGTTCAGGGGATCGCGGCACTGAAGCTTTCTTT.

The chain recombines TRBV9 with TRBJ1-1; D is possibly TRBD1 (5 bases). Germline loops: CDR1 SGDLS, CDR2 YYNGEE. The CDR3 extends over 19 amino acids. Trimming pared 2 bases from V and 6 bases from J, leaving 29 bases between. The CDR3 nucleotides read TGTGCCAGCAGCGTCTCAGACGCCCGGGCAGGAAGGGGAAATCCTGAAGCTTTCTTT. Translation gives CASSVSDARAGRGNPEAFF.

The chain combines TRBV18 with TRBJ1-1; tentatively, D is TRBD1 (5 bases). Deletions cut 3 bases from V and 4 bases from J, with 15 bases between. Germline CDR1 reads KGHSH; CDR2 reads LQKENI. The CDR3 length is 15 residues. Here the CDR3 DNA reads TGTGCCAGCTCACCCACAGGTTCCCCAATCACTGAAGCTTTCTTT. As protein: CASSPTGSPITEAFF.

The rearrangement links TRBV5-5 to TRBJ2-5, with TRBD2 matching 13 bases. Trimming cost V 2 bases and J 1 base; bases outside gene matches: 5. Germline lookup yields CDR1 SGHKS and CDR2 YYEKEE (reference sequence). The CDR3 is 17 amino acids. The CDR3 loop is CASSFRTSGGLQETQYF. In DNA, the CDR3 is TGTGCCAGCAGCTTCCGGACTAGCGGGGGACTCCAAGAGACCCAGTACTTC. The entire variable domain, with the rest obtained from reference TRBV5-5 and TRBJ2-5, is as follows: DAGVTQSPTHLIKTRGQQVTLRCSPISGHKSVSWYQQVLGQGPQFIFQYYEKEERGRGNFPDRFSARQFPNYSSELNVNALLLGDSALYLCASSFRTSGGLQETQYFGPGTRLLVL.

The V gene is TRBV6-5, the J gene TRBJ1-4; D remains ambiguous. With 0 bases removed from V and 7 bases from J, the gap between germline ends came to 15 bases. Germline V gene lookup returns CDR1 MNHEY and CDR2 SVGAGI. This CDR3 spans 16 amino acids. In DNA, the CDR3 is TGTGCCAGCAGTTACTCGGGCAGTGTAAGCTTTGAAAAACTGTTTTTT. Protein sequence: CASSYSGSVSFEKLFF.

The chain has TRBV5-8 and TRBJ2-7, with 9 bases matching TRBD2. V was clipped by 4 bases and J by 6 bases; unmatched bases: 11. CDR1 is SGHTS and CDR2 is YDEGEE in the germline V gene. The CDR3 contains 15 residues. The CDR3 coding sequence is TGTGCCAGCAGCCCCATTTCGGGTAGCGGGGGCGAGCAGTACTTC. Translation gives CASSPISGSGGEQYF. Together with reference TRBV5-8 and TRBJ2-7, the CDR3 gives the full variable domain: EAGVTQSPTHLIKTRGQQATLRCSPISGHTSVYWYQQALGLGLQFLLWYDEGEERNRGNFPPRFSGRQFPNYSSELNVNALELEDSALYLCASSPISGSGGEQYFGPGTRLTVT.

The J gene is TRBJ1-1, the V gene TRBV5-5; D may be TRBD1 (6 bases). The V gene lost 2 bases and the J gene lost 4 bases, with 12 bases spanning the gap. Per germline, CDR1 SGHKS and CDR2 YYEKEE (reference sequence). This CDR3 has 14 amino acids. CDR3 amino acids: CASSFEQGFTEAFF. CDR3 in DNA: TGTGCCAGCAGCTTCGAACAGGGTTTCACTGAAGCTTTCTTT.

The CDR3 reads CASSLTVGLNYGYTF. As DNA, the CDR3 is TGTGCCAGCAGTTTAACTGTGGGGCTAAACTATGGCTACACCTTC. The chain uses TRBV27 and TRBJ1-2; D may be TRBD1 (5 bases). The germline V gene has CDR1 MNHEY and CDR2 SMNVEV (reference sequence). The length of the CDR3 is 15 residues. With 2 bases removed from V and 2 bases from J, the gap between germline ends came to 12 bases.

This clone was detected only a few times. In DNA, the CDR3 is TGTGCCAGCAGTTACTCTCGGCAGGGATTCAAGTACTTC. It encodes CASSYSRQGFKYF. V usage is TRBV6-5 and J usage is TRBJ2-7, with a tentative D call TRBD1 (5 bases). The germline V gene encodes CDR1 MNHEY and CDR2 SVGAGI. The CDR3 totals 13 residues. Trimming shortened V by 0 bases and J by 11 bases, and 14 bases separated the two germline ends.

V and J are TRBV4-3 and TRBJ2-2, with 8 bases fitting TRBD2. Germline V gene sequence: CDR1 LGHNA, CDR2 YSLEER. The trim removed 4 bases at V and 7 bases at J, leaving 8 bases unmatched. This CDR3 has 15 amino acids. The CDR3 DNA reads TGCGCCAGCAGCCTACAGCGGGGGTTAGGCGGGGAGCTGTTTTTT. It yields the protein CASSLQRGLGGELFF.

The rearrangement links TRBV5-1 to TRBJ1-2; 10 bases fit TRBD1. CDR3 size: 17 residues. The trim removed 4 bases at V and 0 bases at J, leaving 9 bases unmatched. Germline V lookup: CDR1 SGHRS, CDR2 YFSETQ. In DNA form, the CDR3 reads TGCGCCAGCAGCGGATGGGACAGGGGCCGGGCTAACTATGGCTACACCTTC. This codes for CASSGWDRGRANYGYTF.

The genes are TRBV11-1 and TRBJ1-1, with 7 bases lining up with TRBD1. Germline lookup yields CDR1 SGHAT and CDR2 FQDESV (reference sequence). The CDR3 runs to 14 residues. V shed 4 bases, J shed 1 base, and the junction held 3 bases outside the gene matches. CDR3 amino acids: CASSSRGRNTEAFF. The CDR3 nucleotides read TGTGCCAGCAGCTCCAGGGGGAGGAACACTGAAGCTTTCTTT.

J is TRBJ1-1 and V is TRBV3-1 (or the pseudogene TRBV3-2); no reliable D call. The CDR3 has 13 residues. The V end lost 0 bases, the J end lost 4 bases, and 6 bases lay between the germline ends. Germline loops: CDR1 LGHDT, CDR2 YNNKEL (reference sequence). The chain's CDR3 is CASSQEGGTEAFF. The CDR3, as DNA: TGTGCCAGCAGCCAAGAGGGAGGCACTGAAGCTTTCTTT.

V usage is TRBV7-3 and J usage is TRBJ2-5, with D possibly matching TRBD1 (5 bases). Germline CDR1 and CDR2: SGHTA and FQGTGA. The CDR3 runs 14 residues. V was clipped by 5 bases and J by 5 bases, with 15 bases between them. CDR3 DNA: TGTGCCAGCAGCCCAGCTGGGGCGGCGGAGACCCAGTACTTC. Protein product: CASSPAGAAETQYF.